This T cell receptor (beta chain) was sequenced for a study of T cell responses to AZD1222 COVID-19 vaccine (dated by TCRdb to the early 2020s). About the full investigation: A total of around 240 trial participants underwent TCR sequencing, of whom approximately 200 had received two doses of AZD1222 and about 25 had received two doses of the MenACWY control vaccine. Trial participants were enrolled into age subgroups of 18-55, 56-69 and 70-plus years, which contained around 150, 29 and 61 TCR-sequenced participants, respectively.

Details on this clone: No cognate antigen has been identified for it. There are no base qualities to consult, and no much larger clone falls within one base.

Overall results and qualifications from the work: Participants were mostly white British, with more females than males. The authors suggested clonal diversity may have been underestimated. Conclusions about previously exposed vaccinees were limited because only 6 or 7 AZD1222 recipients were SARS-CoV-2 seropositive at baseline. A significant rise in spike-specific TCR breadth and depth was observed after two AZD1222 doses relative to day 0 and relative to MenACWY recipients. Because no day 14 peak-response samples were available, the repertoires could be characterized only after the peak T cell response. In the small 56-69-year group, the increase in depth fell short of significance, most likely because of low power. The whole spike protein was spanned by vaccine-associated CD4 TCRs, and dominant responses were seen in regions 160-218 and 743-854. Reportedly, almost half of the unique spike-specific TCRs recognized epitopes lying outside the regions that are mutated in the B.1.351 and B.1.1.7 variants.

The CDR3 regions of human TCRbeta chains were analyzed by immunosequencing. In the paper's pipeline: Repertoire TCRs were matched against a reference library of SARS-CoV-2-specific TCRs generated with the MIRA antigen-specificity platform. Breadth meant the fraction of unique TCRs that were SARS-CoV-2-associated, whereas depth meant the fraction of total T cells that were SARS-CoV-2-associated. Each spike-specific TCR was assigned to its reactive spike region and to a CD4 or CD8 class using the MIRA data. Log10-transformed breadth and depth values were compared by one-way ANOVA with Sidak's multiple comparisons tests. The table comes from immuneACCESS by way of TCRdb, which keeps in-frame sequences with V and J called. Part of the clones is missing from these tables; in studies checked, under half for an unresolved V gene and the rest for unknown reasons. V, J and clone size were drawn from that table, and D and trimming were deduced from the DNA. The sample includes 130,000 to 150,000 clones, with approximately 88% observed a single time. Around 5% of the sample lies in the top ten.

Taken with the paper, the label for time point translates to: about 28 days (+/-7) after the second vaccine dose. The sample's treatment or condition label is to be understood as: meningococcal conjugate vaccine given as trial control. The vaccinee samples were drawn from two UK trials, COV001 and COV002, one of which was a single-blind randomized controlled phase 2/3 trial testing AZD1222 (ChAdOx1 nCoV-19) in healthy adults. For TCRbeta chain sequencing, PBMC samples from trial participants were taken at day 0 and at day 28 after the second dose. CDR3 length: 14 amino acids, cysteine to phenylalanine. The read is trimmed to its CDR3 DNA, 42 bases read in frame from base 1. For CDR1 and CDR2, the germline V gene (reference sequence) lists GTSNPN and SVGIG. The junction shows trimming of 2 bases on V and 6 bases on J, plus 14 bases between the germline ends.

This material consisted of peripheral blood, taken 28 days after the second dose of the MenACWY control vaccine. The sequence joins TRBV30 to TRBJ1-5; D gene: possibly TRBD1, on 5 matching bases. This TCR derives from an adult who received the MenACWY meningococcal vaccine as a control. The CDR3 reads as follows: CAWSFQGQGQPQHF. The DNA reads TGTGCCTGGAGTTTCCAGGGCCAGGGTCAGCCCCAGCATTTT.